This T cell receptor (beta chain) derives from a study of control samples from healthy donors and cancer patients. The V and J ends lost 7 bases and 6 bases respectively, with 8 bases between them. Germline V gene lookup returns CDR1 MNHEY and CDR2 SVGAGI. The CDR3 extends over 11 amino acids. Clones were read by immunoSEQ multiplex PCR, and TCRdb kept only the in-frame ones, dropping some. This table holds about 130,000 clones, approximately 92% found once. The chain carries TRBV6-5 and TRBJ2-3, with D uncertain. The clonotype originates from a man of 80 years or more with head and neck cancer. The sequenced sample consisted of PBMCs. The CDR3 nucleotides are TGTGCCAGCACTTGGATGGATACGCAGTATTTT. It is translated as CASTWMDTQYF.